The rows below give T cell receptor beta chains drawn from one sample of a study of response to subunit inactivated influenza vaccine. From the RT-PCR reads, TCRdb called clonotypes with MiXCR, one entry per CDR3 protein. The sample records about 700,000 distinct CDR3 sequences, roughly 13% being singletons. The sequencing here drew on PBMCs from blood, taken 14 to 15 days before vaccination. The receptor source for this set is a man in his fifties who received an inactivated influenza vaccine. Each CDR3 is given with its conserved first and last residue. A D gene is named only where the DNA matches it firmly. Only part of the rows carry a size: once, few, many, or a class if the clone is expanded.

CDR3nt: TGCAGCGCCCCAAGGGGGGCGAGGAGCTATGGCTACACCTTC
CDR3aa: CSAPRGARSYGYTF
abundance: few
j_gene: TRBJ1-2
v_gene: TRBV29-1
d_gene: .

CDR3nt: TGCAGCATCGGGTCCAGGGGAAAGCCCTACGAGCAGTACTTC
CDR3aa: CSIGSRGKPYEQYF
abundance: .
j_gene: TRBJ2-7
v_gene: TRBV29-1
d_gene: .

CDR3nt: TGTGCCACCAGTGATCCCCCTAGCGCCGAGCAGTACTTC
CDR3aa: CATSDPPSAEQYF
abundance: few
j_gene: TRBJ2-7
v_gene: TRBV24-1
d_gene: .

CDR3nt: TGCGCCAGCAGCTTGATTTTAGGGGGCTTCATGAACACTGAAGCTTTCTTT
CDR3aa: CASSLILGGFMNTEAFF
abundance: .
j_gene: TRBJ1-1
v_gene: TRBV5-1
d_gene: TRBD1

CDR3nt: TGTGCCAGCAGTGGACAGGCCCCTGAGGCTTTCTTT
CDR3aa: CASSGQAPEAFF
abundance: .
j_gene: TRBJ1-1
v_gene: TRBV2
d_gene: .

CDR3nt: TGCAGTGCTAGTTCGTGGGTCCGCTCTGGGGCCAACGTCCTGACTTTC
CDR3aa: CSASSWVRSGANVLTF
abundance: .
j_gene: TRBJ2-6
v_gene: TRBV20-1
d_gene: .

CDR3nt: TGTGCCACAACCGTACTAGGTGCCAATGAGCAGTTCTTC
CDR3aa: CATTVLGANEQFF
abundance: .
j_gene: TRBJ2-1
v_gene: TRBV7-9
d_gene: .

CDR3nt: TGTGCCACCAGCAGAGTAGGGGGCGGGCAGACCCAGTACTTC
CDR3aa: CATSRVGGGQTQYF
abundance: few
j_gene: TRBJ2-5
v_gene: TRBV15
d_gene: TRBD1

CDR3nt: TGTGCCACCAGTGATTTGCATACTAGCGGCACAGATACGCAGTATTTT
CDR3aa: CATSDLHTSGTDTQYF
abundance: few
j_gene: TRBJ2-3
v_gene: TRBV24-1
d_gene: TRBD2

CDR3nt: TGTGCCAGTCAGGGGGCGAACACCGGGGAGCTGTTTTTT
CDR3aa: CASQGANTGELFF
abundance: few
j_gene: TRBJ2-2
v_gene: TRBV28
d_gene: TRBD1

CDR3nt: TGTGCCTGGATACGGTTCCCTGAAGCTTTCTTT
CDR3aa: CAWIRFPEAFF
abundance: .
j_gene: TRBJ1-1
v_gene: TRBV30
d_gene: .

CDR3nt: TGTGCCAGCAGCTTGGACAGTCAGCGTAATCAGCCCCAGCATTTT
CDR3aa: CASSLDSQRNQPQHF
abundance: many
j_gene: TRBJ1-5
v_gene: TRBV5-5
d_gene: .

CDR3nt: TGTGCCAGCAGCCCCCGGACTAGCGAGGGGTTGGCCAAAAACATTCAGTACTTC
CDR3aa: CASSPRTSEGLAKNIQYF
abundance: .
j_gene: TRBJ2-4
v_gene: TRBV11-2
d_gene: TRBD2

CDR3nt: TGCGCCAGCTCGGTGGGGTGGAACACTAATGAAAAACTGTTTTTT
CDR3aa: CASSVGWNTNEKLFF
abundance: few
j_gene: TRBJ1-4
v_gene: TRBV4-1
d_gene: .

CDR3nt: TGCAGTGCTCCGACTAGCGGGGGGGGAGATACGCGGTATTTT
CDR3aa: CSAPTSGGGDTRYF
abundance: .
j_gene: TRBJ2-3
v_gene: TRBV20-1
d_gene: TRBD2

CDR3nt: TGCGCCAGCAGCTCGGGGGGGGGACTAGCGGGAGCCGAGCAGTACTTC
CDR3aa: CASSSGGGLAGAEQYF
abundance: few
j_gene: TRBJ2-7
v_gene: TRBV5-1
d_gene: TRBD2

CDR3nt: TGCGCCAGCAGTCTAACAGGGGCGGCCTACAATGAGCAGTTCTTC
CDR3aa: CASSLTGAAYNEQFF
abundance: .
j_gene: TRBJ2-1
v_gene: TRBV5-1
d_gene: TRBD1

CDR3nt: TGCGCCAGCAGCCAAGATTTCGGGGTGAACAATCAGCCCCAGCATTTT
CDR3aa: CASSQDFGVNNQPQHF
abundance: many
j_gene: TRBJ1-5
v_gene: TRBV4-1
d_gene: .

CDR3nt: TGTGCCAGCAGATATGGGATCGGCCAGCTAGACTATGGCTACACCTTC
CDR3aa: CASRYGIGQLDYGYTF
abundance: .
j_gene: TRBJ1-2
v_gene: TRBV12-3/TRBV12-4
d_gene: .

CDR3nt: TGTGCCAGCAGTTGGGGAGGACAGGGGAACACTGAAGCTTTCTTT
CDR3aa: CASSWGGQGNTEAFF
abundance: .
j_gene: TRBJ1-1
v_gene: TRBV6-5
d_gene: TRBD1

CDR3nt: TGCAGTGCTATAGTGGGCGGGAGGGGCTCCTACAATGAGCAGTTCTTC
CDR3aa: CSAIVGGRGSYNEQFF
abundance: .
j_gene: TRBJ2-1
v_gene: TRBV20-1
d_gene: TRBD2

CDR3nt: TGTGCCAGCAGCTGGCGGACAGGGGGCCCCACCGGGGAGCTGTTTTTT
CDR3aa: CASSWRTGGPTGELFF
abundance: .
j_gene: TRBJ2-2
v_gene: TRBV5-6
d_gene: TRBD1

CDR3nt: TGTGCCAGCAGTCCAGGGAAGGGGTCCTACAATGAGCAGTTCTTC
CDR3aa: CASSPGKGSYNEQFF
abundance: .
j_gene: TRBJ2-1
v_gene: TRBV3-1
d_gene: .

CDR3nt: TGCGCCAGCAGCTTGTTCCGGGACCCCACAGATACGCAGTATTTT
CDR3aa: CASSLFRDPTDTQYF
abundance: .
j_gene: TRBJ2-3
v_gene: TRBV5-1
d_gene: .

CDR3nt: TGTGCCAGTAGTCCCTCCGGACAGGGGGCGTCGAAGTCTGAAGCTTTCTTT
CDR3aa: CASSPSGQGASKSEAFF
abundance: few
j_gene: TRBJ1-1
v_gene: TRBV19
d_gene: TRBD1

CDR3nt: TGTGCCAGCAGCTCCCTTCAGGGGACTGTAACTGAAGCTTTCTTT
CDR3aa: CASSSLQGTVTEAFF
abundance: many
j_gene: TRBJ1-1
v_gene: TRBV7-9
d_gene: .

CDR3nt: TGTGCCAGCAGTGAAGCTTGGCAGAGCACAGATACGCAGTATTTT
CDR3aa: CASSEAWQSTDTQYF
abundance: few
j_gene: TRBJ2-3
v_gene: TRBV6-1
d_gene: .

CDR3nt: TGTGCCAGTAGTATAGGGCCGAGCTCCTACGAGCAGTACTTC
CDR3aa: CASSIGPSSYEQYF
abundance: .
j_gene: TRBJ2-7
v_gene: TRBV19
d_gene: .

CDR3nt: TGCGCCAGCGCCCTCCGGGACTCTGGCGAGCAGTACTTC
CDR3aa: CASALRDSGEQYF
abundance: .
j_gene: TRBJ2-7
v_gene: TRBV5-1
d_gene: .

CDR3nt: TGTGCCAGCAGTGTTTTAGGGACTGACTATGGCTACACCTTC
CDR3aa: CASSVLGTDYGYTF
abundance: few
j_gene: TRBJ1-2
v_gene: TRBV6-1
d_gene: .

CDR3nt: TGCAGCGTCCTTAAGGGGACGAGCTATGGCTACACCTTC
CDR3aa: CSVLKGTSYGYTF
abundance: few
j_gene: TRBJ1-2
v_gene: TRBV29-1
d_gene: .

CDR3nt: TGTGCCACCAGCAGAAACATTGGGACTATCACCTACGAGCAGTACTTC
CDR3aa: CATSRNIGTITYEQYF
abundance: many
j_gene: TRBJ2-7
v_gene: TRBV15
d_gene: TRBD2

CDR3nt: TGTGCCACCAGCAGTGGGGGACTAGCGAACTACAATGAGCAGTTCTTC
CDR3aa: CATSSGGLANYNEQFF
abundance: .
j_gene: TRBJ2-1
v_gene: TRBV15
d_gene: TRBD2

CDR3nt: TGTGCCAGCAGGGAACAGGGGGCCGCCTACAATGAGCAGTTCTTC
CDR3aa: CASREQGAAYNEQFF
abundance: few
j_gene: TRBJ2-1
v_gene: TRBV28
d_gene: TRBD1

CDR3nt: TGCAGCGTTGTCAGGGGGTTGGACACTGAAGCTTTCTTT
CDR3aa: CSVVRGLDTEAFF
abundance: many
j_gene: TRBJ1-1
v_gene: TRBV29-1
d_gene: TRBD1

CDR3nt: TGCAGTGCTCCGACGGCGGGAGGGCCATACGAGCAGTACTTC
CDR3aa: CSAPTAGGPYEQYF
abundance: .
j_gene: TRBJ2-7
v_gene: TRBV20-1
d_gene: TRBD2

CDR3nt: TGTGCCAGCAGCGTCGGGACTAGCGGGGGCGGCGGAGATACGCAGTATTTT
CDR3aa: CASSVGTSGGGGDTQYF
abundance: .
j_gene: TRBJ2-3
v_gene: TRBV9
d_gene: TRBD2

CDR3nt: TGTGCCAGCAGCCCGACAGGGTCGGCTGGAAACACCATATATTTT
CDR3aa: CASSPTGSAGNTIYF
abundance: few
j_gene: TRBJ1-3
v_gene: TRBV3-1
d_gene: TRBD1